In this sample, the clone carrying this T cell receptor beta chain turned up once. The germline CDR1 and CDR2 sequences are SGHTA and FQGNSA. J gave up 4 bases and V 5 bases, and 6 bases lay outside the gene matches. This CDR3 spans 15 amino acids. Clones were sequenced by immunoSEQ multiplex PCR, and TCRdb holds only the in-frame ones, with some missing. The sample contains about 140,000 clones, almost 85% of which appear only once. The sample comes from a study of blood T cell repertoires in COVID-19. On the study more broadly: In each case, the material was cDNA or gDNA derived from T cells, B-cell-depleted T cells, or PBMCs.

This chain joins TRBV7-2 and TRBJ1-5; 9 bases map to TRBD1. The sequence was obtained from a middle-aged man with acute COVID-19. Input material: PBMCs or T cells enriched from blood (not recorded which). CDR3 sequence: CASSPKTGGNQPQHF. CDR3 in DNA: TGTGCCAGCAGCCCGAAGACAGGGGGGAATCAGCCCCAGCATTTT.